Sequencing of this TCR beta chain was carried out in a study of T-cell reconstitution after alpha-beta-depleted transplantation in children (dated by TCRdb to about 2016). Regarding the study in general: The study quantitatively tracked T-cell immune reconstitution after TCRalphabeta/CD19-depleted allogeneic hematopoietic cell transplantation in children using TCR repertoire profiling. The investigation overall reported the following: The high TCRbeta diversity at day 60 in some patients was ascribed to recipient T cells and intrathymic progenitors that had survived conditioning. The apparently early alphabetaT-cell count recovery about two months after transplant was reportedly dependent on only several hundred rapidly expanded clones derived from non-depleted graft cells. The frequencies of hyperexpanded clones fell over the following months, and after one year, T-cell counts and TCRbeta diversity were mostly attributed to newly produced T cells.

Note on this clonotype: Its recognized antigen is unknown. Base qualities are not provided; no much larger clone lies one nucleotide away.

At the junction V is shortened by 4 bases and J by 8 bases, with 14 bases in between. CDR1 and CDR2 were assigned from the germline V gene as SQVTM and ANQGSEA. The CDR3 has 12 amino acids, counting the end cysteine and phenylalanine. The entry retains the CDR3 DNA only, 36 bases that are in frame from base 1. The protocol used for the library was PCR. Instrument on record: Illumina HiSeq 2500. TCR library preparation used molecular barcoding, with unique molecular identifiers applied to normalize quantification of the TCRbeta repertoire. TCRdb's own reprocessing of the public reads used fastp at Q25 and MiXCR and kept productive beta chains. Rows merge per CDR3 protein into single entries with the most common DNA and genes. A total of some 440,000 distinct CDR3 sequences appear in this sample, roughly 17% of them only once. The ten largest clones add up to just under 30% of the sample. Reading the label with the study, this specimen's treatment or condition is: allogeneic hematopoietic cell transplantation with graft depleted of TCRalphabeta T cells and CD19 B cells. Transplant recipients were children who received TCRalphabeta/CD19-depleted allogeneic hematopoietic cell grafts.

The rearranged chain carries TRBV29-1 and TRBJ1-2; no confident D gene assignment can be made. The source was PBMCs, mostly from graft donor cells, collected 360 days after TCRalphabeta/CD19-depleted stem cell transplant. The receptor's source is a boy less than two years old who had a stem cell transplant for Wiskott-Aldrich syndrome, so the T cells may come from the graft donor. The CDR3 reads CSVVGPNWGYTF. DNA sequence: TGCAGCGTTGTAGGTCCGAATTGGGGCTACACCTTC.